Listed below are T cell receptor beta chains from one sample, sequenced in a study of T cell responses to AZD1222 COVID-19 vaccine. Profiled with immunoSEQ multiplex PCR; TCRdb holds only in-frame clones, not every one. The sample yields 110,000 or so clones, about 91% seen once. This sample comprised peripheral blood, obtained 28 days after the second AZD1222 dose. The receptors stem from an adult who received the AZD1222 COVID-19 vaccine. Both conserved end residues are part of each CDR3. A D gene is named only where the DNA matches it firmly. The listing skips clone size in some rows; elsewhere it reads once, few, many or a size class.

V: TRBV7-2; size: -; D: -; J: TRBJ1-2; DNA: TGTGCCAGCAGCCTTAGAATCTATGGCTACACCTTC; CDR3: CASSLRIYGYTF
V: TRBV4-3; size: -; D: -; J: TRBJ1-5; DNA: TGCGCCAGTTCGCCCCTTGCAGGGCATTTT; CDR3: CASSPLAGHF
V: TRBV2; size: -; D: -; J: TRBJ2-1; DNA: TGTGCCAGCAGAGGACACTACAATGAGCAGTTCTTC; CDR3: CASRGHYNEQFF
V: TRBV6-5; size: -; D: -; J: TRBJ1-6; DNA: TGTGCCAGCAGTTACACCCAAAATTCACCCCTCCACTTT; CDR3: CASSYTQNSPLHF
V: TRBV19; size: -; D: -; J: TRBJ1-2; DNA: TGTGCCAGTAGCAGACCTCGATGGGGGTATGGCTACACCTTC; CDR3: CASSRPRWGYGYTF
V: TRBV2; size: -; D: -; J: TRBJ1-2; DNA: TGTGCCAGCAGCGGCGGGGCCCTTAACTATGGCTACACCTTC; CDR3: CASSGGALNYGYTF
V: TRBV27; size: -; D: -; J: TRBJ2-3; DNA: TGTGCCAGCGGATCGAGACAGAGCACAGATACGCAGTATTTT; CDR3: CASGSRQSTDTQYF
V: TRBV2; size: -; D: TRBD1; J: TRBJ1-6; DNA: TGTGCCAGCGGCAATAGTCCGGGACAGGCATCCGAATTT; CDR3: CASGNSPGQASEF
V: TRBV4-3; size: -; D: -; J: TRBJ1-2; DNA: TGCGCCAGCAGCCAAGAGGGCGCCTATGGCTACACCTTC; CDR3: CASSQEGAYGYTF
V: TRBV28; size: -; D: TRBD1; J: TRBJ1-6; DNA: TGTGCCAGCAGTTTAGGACAGGGGAAGTCACCCCTCCACTTT; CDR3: CASSLGQGKSPLHF
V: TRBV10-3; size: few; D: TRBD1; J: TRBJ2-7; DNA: TGTGCCATCAGTGAGTATGGGACAGAAGTCCACGAGCAGTACTTC; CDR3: CAISEYGTEVHEQYF
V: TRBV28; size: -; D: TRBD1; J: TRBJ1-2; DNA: TGTGCCAGCAGGGCAGGGGCGGGCAAGACAGGGCTAAACTATGGCTACACCTTC; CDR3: CASRAGAGKTGLNYGYTF
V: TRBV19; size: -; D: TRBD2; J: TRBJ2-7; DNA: TGTGCCAGTAGTCCGACTAGCGGCGAGCAGTACTTC; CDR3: CASSPTSGEQYF
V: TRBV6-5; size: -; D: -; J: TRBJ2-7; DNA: TGTGCCAGCAGTACGCGGGACGGCTACGAGCAGTACTTC; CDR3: CASSTRDGYEQYF
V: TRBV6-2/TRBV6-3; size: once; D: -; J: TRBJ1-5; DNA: TGTGCCAGCAGTTATCGGGGGAGTGGCGATCAGCCCCAGCATTTT; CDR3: CASSYRGSGDQPQHF
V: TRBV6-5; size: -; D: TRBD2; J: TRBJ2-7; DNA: TGTGCCAGCAGTTCTACACTAGCGGCGATTTCCTACGAGCAGTACTTC; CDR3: CASSSTLAAISYEQYF
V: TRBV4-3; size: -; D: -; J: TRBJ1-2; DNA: TGCGCCAGCAGCTCCCAGAATAACTATGGCTACACCTTC; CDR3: CASSSQNNYGYTF
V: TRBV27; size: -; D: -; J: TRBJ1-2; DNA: TGTGCCAGCAGTTTATTACCGGCCCCCAGCGATGGCTACACCTTC; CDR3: CASSLLPAPSDGYTF
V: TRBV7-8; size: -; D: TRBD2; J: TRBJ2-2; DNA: TGTGCCAGCAGCTTAAATAGCGGGGGGGCGAACGGGGAGCTGTTTTTT; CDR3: CASSLNSGGANGELFF
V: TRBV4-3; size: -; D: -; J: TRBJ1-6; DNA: TGCGCCAGCAGCCAAGCTGGGGGGCTCGATTCACCCCTCCACTTT; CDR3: CASSQAGGLDSPLHF
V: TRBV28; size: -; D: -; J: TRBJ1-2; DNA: TGTGCCAGCAGCCTCCCTCCGGGACCCGTCCCATATGGCTACACCTTC; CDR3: CASSLPPGPVPYGYTF
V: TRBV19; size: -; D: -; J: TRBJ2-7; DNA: TGTGCCAGACGTAATTACGAGCAGTACTTC; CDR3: CARRNYEQYF
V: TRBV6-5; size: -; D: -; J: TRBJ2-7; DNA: TGTGCCAGCAGTTACTCGCCAGGCTCCTACGAGCAGTACTTC; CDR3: CASSYSPGSYEQYF
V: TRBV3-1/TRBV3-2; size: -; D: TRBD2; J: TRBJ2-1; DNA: TGTGCCAGCAGCCTTACGACTAGCGGGGAGCAGTTCTTC; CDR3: CASSLTTSGEQFF
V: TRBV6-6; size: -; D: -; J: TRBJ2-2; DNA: TGTGCCAGCAGCCCGGGGCCACTAACCGGGGAGCTGTTTTTT; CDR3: CASSPGPLTGELFF